This T cell receptor beta chain was obtained from a study of T cells in Graves' hyperthyroidism and ophthalmopathy. Study observations and caveats: Blood also carried most thyroid clonotypes expanded above 0.001.

Researchers took RNA transcripts and amplified the TCR beta CDR3 regions from them. An initial round of RT-PCR targeting the TCR CDR3 relied on the HTBI primer set. TCRdb analysed the multiplex PCR reads with MiXCR anew, one entry per CDR3 protein. The sample carries approximately 400,000 distinct CDR3 sequences, about 14% recorded once. This clonotype was counted many times. No antigen is known for it. Germline lookup yields CDR1 SNHLY and CDR2 FYNNEI. The CDR3 extends over 15 amino acids. V lost 3 bases and J lost 3, with 11 bases in between. Ophthalmopathy patients showed a Clinical Activity Score of at least 3, NOSPECS grade of at least 4 and duration under 3 months.

The J gene is TRBJ2-2, the V gene TRBV2; TRBD1 is a possible D gene (6 bases). The sequence was obtained from a man aged 45-65 years with Graves' ophthalmopathy. The material sequenced was blood. The CDR3 DNA is TGTGCCAGCAGTGATGTGGGGACATACACCGGGGAGCTGTTTTTT. Its translation: CASSDVGTYTGELFF.